Listed below are T cell receptor beta chains from one sample, sequenced in a study of blood T cell repertoires in COVID-19. Produced via immunoSEQ multiplex PCR; TCRdb's table is partial and in-frame only. The table has roughly 500,000 clones, about 88% seen once. The sample was PBMCs or T cells enriched from blood (not recorded which). All receptors come from a woman aged 60-75 years who had recovered from COVID-19. CDR3s include the opening cysteine and the closing phenylalanine or tryptophan. D genes are given only for firm matches. Clone size appears in some rows only: once, few, many, or a class for an expanded clone.

D gene: TRBD1
clone size: .
J gene: TRBJ2-4
V gene: TRBV18
CDR3 protein: CASSTLQGAFSIDYF
CDR3 DNA: TGTGCCAGCTCAACCCTACAGGGGGCGTTTTCGATCGATTACTTC

D gene: .
clone size: once
J gene: TRBJ1-1
V gene: TRBV18
CDR3 protein: CASSLGGNTEAFF
CDR3 DNA: TGTGCCAGCTCACTAGGGGGTAACACTGAAGCTTTCTTT

D gene: TRBD1
clone size: .
J gene: TRBJ2-1
V gene: TRBV11-2
CDR3 protein: CASSLDWGQGVNEQFF
CDR3 DNA: TGTGCCAGCAGCTTAGATTGGGGACAGGGTGTCAATGAGCAGTTCTTC

D gene: .
clone size: .
J gene: TRBJ1-5
V gene: TRBV3-1/TRBV3-2
CDR3 protein: CASSQDLRYPPNQPQHF
CDR3 DNA: TGTGCCAGCAGCCAAGACCTCAGATACCCTCCCAATCAGCCCCAGCATTTT

D gene: .
clone size: .
J gene: TRBJ1-5
V gene: TRBV15
CDR3 protein: CATSSFGGRGNQPQHF
CDR3 DNA: TGTGCCACCAGCAGCTTCGGGGGTAGAGGCAATCAGCCCCAGCATTTT

D gene: TRBD1
clone size: .
J gene: TRBJ2-7
V gene: TRBV3-1/TRBV3-2
CDR3 protein: CASSSTGGETYEQYF
CDR3 DNA: TGTGCCAGCAGCTCGACAGGGGGTGAGACCTACGAGCAGTACTTC

D gene: TRBD1
clone size: once
J gene: TRBJ1-2
V gene: TRBV5-6
CDR3 protein: CASSSQGSGYTF
CDR3 DNA: TGTGCCAGCAGCTCACAGGGGAGCGGCTACACCTTC

D gene: TRBD1
clone size: few
J gene: TRBJ1-1
V gene: TRBV24-1
CDR3 protein: CATSAQGYTEAFF
CDR3 DNA: TGTGCCACCAGTGCACAGGGGTACACTGAAGCTTTCTTT

D gene: TRBD1
clone size: .
J gene: TRBJ1-1
V gene: TRBV27
CDR3 protein: CASRVGQPGEEAFF
CDR3 DNA: TGTGCCAGCAGGGTGGGACAGCCGGGGGAGGAAGCTTTCTTT

D gene: .
clone size: .
J gene: TRBJ1-5
V gene: TRBV4-1
CDR3 protein: CASSQEFRRTVDQPQHF
CDR3 DNA: TGCGCCAGCAGCCAAGAATTTCGCAGGACAGTTGATCAGCCCCAGCATTTT

D gene: .
clone size: .
J gene: TRBJ2-3
V gene: TRBV3-1/TRBV3-2
CDR3 protein: CASSPLLLASGTDTQYF
CDR3 DNA: TGTGCCAGCAGCCCCCTACTTCTAGCCTCTGGCACAGATACGCAGTATTTT

D gene: .
clone size: .
J gene: TRBJ1-6
V gene: TRBV5-6
CDR3 protein: CASSLDGSSYNSPLHF
CDR3 DNA: TGTGCCAGCAGCTTGGACGGTAGCTCCTATAATTCACCCCTCCACTTT

D gene: .
clone size: .
J gene: TRBJ1-1
V gene: TRBV5-1
CDR3 protein: CASSLDRGLHTEAFF
CDR3 DNA: TGCGCCAGCAGCTTGGATCGGGGTTTGCACACTGAAGCTTTCTTT

D gene: .
clone size: .
J gene: TRBJ2-2
V gene: TRBV30
CDR3 protein: CAWSRILTGELFF
CDR3 DNA: TGTGCCTGGAGTAGAATACTAACCGGGGAGCTGTTTTTT

D gene: TRBD1
clone size: .
J gene: TRBJ1-4
V gene: TRBV5-6
CDR3 protein: CASSSRGATNEKLFF
CDR3 DNA: TGTGCCAGCAGCTCCAGGGGGGCAACTAATGAAAAACTGTTTTTT

D gene: TRBD1
clone size: .
J gene: TRBJ1-3
V gene: TRBV5-4
CDR3 protein: CASSSGTAANTIYF
CDR3 DNA: TGTGCCAGCAGCTCAGGGACAGCCGCGAACACCATATATTTT

D gene: .
clone size: .
J gene: TRBJ1-6
V gene: TRBV2
CDR3 protein: CASSVVRQRYNSPLHF
CDR3 DNA: TGTGCCAGCAGTGTGGTTCGGCAGCGATATAATTCACCCCTCCACTTT

D gene: .
clone size: .
J gene: TRBJ1-1
V gene: TRBV2
CDR3 protein: CASRPRLGEMNTEAFF
CDR3 DNA: TGTGCCAGCAGGCCACGGCTGGGCGAGATGAACACTGAAGCTTTCTTT

D gene: TRBD1
clone size: .
J gene: TRBJ1-5
V gene: TRBV19
CDR3 protein: CASSARDRGSNQPQHF
CDR3 DNA: TGTGCCAGTAGCGCCCGGGACAGGGGGAGCAATCAGCCCCAGCATTTT

D gene: TRBD1
clone size: once
J gene: TRBJ2-2
V gene: TRBV27
CDR3 protein: CASSLGRGLDFTGELFF
CDR3 DNA: TGTGCCAGCAGTTTAGGCAGGGGGCTTGATTTCACCGGGGAGCTGTTTTTT

D gene: TRBD2
clone size: .
J gene: TRBJ2-1
V gene: TRBV5-1
CDR3 protein: CASSLARLGLAGNHNEQFF
CDR3 DNA: TGCGCCAGCAGCTTGGCCCGACTGGGACTAGCGGGAAACCACAATGAGCAGTTCTTC

D gene: TRBD1
clone size: few
J gene: TRBJ1-1
V gene: TRBV5-1
CDR3 protein: CASSLGTGGTEAFF
CDR3 DNA: TGCGCCAGCAGCTTGGGGACAGGGGGGACTGAAGCTTTCTTT

D gene: .
clone size: .
J gene: TRBJ1-2
V gene: TRBV11-3
CDR3 protein: CASNPQGTHGYTF
CDR3 DNA: TGTGCCAGCAACCCCCAGGGTACGCATGGCTACACCTTC

D gene: TRBD1
clone size: .
J gene: TRBJ2-1
V gene: TRBV19
CDR3 protein: CASSLRPGQGYNEQFF
CDR3 DNA: TGTGCCAGTAGTTTACGGCCGGGACAGGGCTACAATGAGCAGTTCTTC

D gene: TRBD1
clone size: .
J gene: TRBJ1-6
V gene: TRBV27
CDR3 protein: CASFPRGPLSYNSPLHF
CDR3 DNA: TGTGCCAGCTTCCCGAGGGGGCCCTTGTCCTATAATTCACCCCTCCACTTT

D gene: TRBD1
clone size: .
J gene: TRBJ1-1
V gene: TRBV6-5
CDR3 protein: CASSQQGVHTEAFF
CDR3 DNA: TGTGCCAGCAGTCAACAGGGGGTACACACTGAAGCTTTCTTT

D gene: TRBD1
clone size: .
J gene: TRBJ1-6
V gene: TRBV19
CDR3 protein: CASRPPDRGHSPLHF
CDR3 DNA: TGTGCCAGTAGACCCCCGGACAGGGGGCACTCACCCCTCCACTTT

D gene: .
clone size: .
J gene: TRBJ2-2
V gene: TRBV5-1
CDR3 protein: CASSSRNTGELFF
CDR3 DNA: TGCGCCAGCAGCTCTCGGAACACCGGGGAGCTGTTTTTT

D gene: TRBD1
clone size: .
J gene: TRBJ2-4
V gene: TRBV2
CDR3 protein: CASSESQGAGNIQYF
CDR3 DNA: TGTGCCAGCAGTGAATCACAGGGGGCAGGGAACATTCAGTACTTC

D gene: .
clone size: .
J gene: TRBJ1-1
V gene: TRBV5-1
CDR3 protein: CASSQQGQTEAFF
CDR3 DNA: TGCGCCAGCAGCCAACAGGGTCAAACTGAAGCTTTCTTT

D gene: .
clone size: .
J gene: TRBJ1-2
V gene: TRBV2
CDR3 protein: CASRTETALYGYTF
CDR3 DNA: TGTGCCAGCAGGACGGAGACAGCTCTCTATGGCTACACCTTC

D gene: TRBD1
clone size: .
J gene: TRBJ1-2
V gene: TRBV5-1
CDR3 protein: CASSFTTGTANYGYTF
CDR3 DNA: TGCGCCAGCAGCTTCACAACCGGGACAGCTAACTATGGCTACACCTTC

D gene: TRBD2
clone size: .
J gene: TRBJ2-3
V gene: TRBV24-1
CDR3 protein: CATRGGTSGDRRDTQYF
CDR3 DNA: TGTGCCACCAGGGGCGGGACTAGCGGGGACCGGAGGGATACGCAGTATTTT

D gene: .
clone size: .
J gene: TRBJ2-3
V gene: TRBV10-3
CDR3 protein: CAISESTSALDF
CDR3 DNA: TGTGCCATCAGTGAGTCGACCAGCGCCCTGGATTTT

D gene: .
clone size: .
J gene: TRBJ2-7
V gene: TRBV19
CDR3 protein: CASSIAVSSYEQYF
CDR3 DNA: TGTGCCAGTAGTATAGCAGTCAGCTCCTACGAGCAGTACTTC

D gene: .
clone size: .
J gene: TRBJ1-6
V gene: TRBV20-1
CDR3 protein: CSASDQVNNSPLHF
CDR3 DNA: TGCAGTGCTAGTGACCAGGTTAATAATTCACCCCTCCACTTT

D gene: TRBD1
clone size: .
J gene: TRBJ1-1
V gene: TRBV19
CDR3 protein: CASSHGTANTEAFF
CDR3 DNA: TGTGCCAGTAGTCACGGGACAGCGAACACTGAAGCTTTCTTT

D gene: TRBD2
clone size: .
J gene: TRBJ2-1
V gene: TRBV27
CDR3 protein: CASSFRLAGGPTHEQFF
CDR3 DNA: TGTGCCAGCAGCTTCCGACTAGCGGGGGGCCCTACCCATGAGCAGTTCTTC

D gene: .
clone size: once
J gene: TRBJ2-2
V gene: TRBV29-1
CDR3 protein: CSVTNTGELFF
CDR3 DNA: TGCAGCGTTACAAACACCGGGGAGCTGTTTTTT

D gene: .
clone size: .
J gene: TRBJ1-1
V gene: TRBV4-1
CDR3 protein: CASSQGGQLNTEAFF
CDR3 DNA: TGCGCCAGCAGCCAAGGGGGGCAGTTAAACACTGAAGCTTTCTTT

D gene: .
clone size: few
J gene: TRBJ1-5
V gene: TRBV27
CDR3 protein: CASSLRGYDQPQHF
CDR3 DNA: TGTGCCAGCAGTTTAAGGGGGTACGATCAGCCCCAGCATTTT

D gene: .
clone size: few
J gene: TRBJ1-6
V gene: TRBV19
CDR3 protein: CASRRANSPLHF
CDR3 DNA: TGTGCCAGTAGGAGGGCTAATTCACCCCTCCACTTT